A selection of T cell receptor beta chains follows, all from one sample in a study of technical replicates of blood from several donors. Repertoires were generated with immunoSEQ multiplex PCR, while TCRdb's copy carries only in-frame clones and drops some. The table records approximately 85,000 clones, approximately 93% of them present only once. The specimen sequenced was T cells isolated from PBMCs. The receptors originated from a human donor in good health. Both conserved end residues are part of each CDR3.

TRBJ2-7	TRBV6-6	CASSLTGYEQYF
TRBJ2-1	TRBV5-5	CASSFRGPSSYNEQFF
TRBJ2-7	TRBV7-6	CASTSEGTGAYEQYF
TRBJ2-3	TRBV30	CAWNRGTDTQYF
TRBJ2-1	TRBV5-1	CASVSSGGASYNEQFF
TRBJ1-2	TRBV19	CASTGMNYGYTF
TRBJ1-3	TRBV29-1	CSVDNRLTSGNTIYF
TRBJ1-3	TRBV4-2	CASSYSRSGNTIYF
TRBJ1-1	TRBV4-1	CASSQGRGRFGNTEAFF
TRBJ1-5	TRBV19	CASSTDRAEQPQHF
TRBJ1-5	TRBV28	CASRPGGFGNQPQHF
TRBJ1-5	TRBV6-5	CASRQGAQPQHF
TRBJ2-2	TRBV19	CASSPGGPILGELFF
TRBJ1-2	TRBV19	CASSRQPQMANYGYTF
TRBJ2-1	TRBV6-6	CASQWGDNEQFF